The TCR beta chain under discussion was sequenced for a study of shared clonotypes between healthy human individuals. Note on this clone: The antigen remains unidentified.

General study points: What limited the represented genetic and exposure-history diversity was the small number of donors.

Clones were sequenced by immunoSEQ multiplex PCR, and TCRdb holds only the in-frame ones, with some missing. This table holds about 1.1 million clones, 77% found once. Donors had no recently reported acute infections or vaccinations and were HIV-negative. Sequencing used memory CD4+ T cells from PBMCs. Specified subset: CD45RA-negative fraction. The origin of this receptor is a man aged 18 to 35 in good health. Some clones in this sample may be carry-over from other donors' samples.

The CDR3 DNA sequence: TGTGCCAGCAGCTTCCCCGGGACTAGCGGGAGCCAAGAGACCCAGTACTTC. Translating gives CASSFPGTSGSQETQYF. The rearrangement links TRBV7-3 to TRBJ2-5; 14 nucleotides align to TRBD2. CDR1 and CDR2 (germline): SGHTA, FQGTGA. The J segment lost 1 base and the V segment lost 3 bases, leaving 4 bases of the junction unmatched. This CDR3 contains 17 residues.